What follows are 32 T cell receptor beta chains derived from one specimen sequenced in a study of PD-1 blockade in classical Hodgkin lymphoma. Clones were read by immunoSEQ multiplex PCR, and TCRdb kept only the in-frame ones, dropping some. The top ten hold about 13% of the sample, which has around 15,000 clones, about four fifths seen once. Stated time point: cycle 4 day 1 (C4D1), after 6 weeks of nivolumab. Each of the patients experienced relapse following autologous stem cell transplantation, and their brentuximab vedotin exposure differed. Sequenced material: peripheral blood mononuclear cells (PBMCs), taken before the fourth cycle of nivolumab. The receptors stem from a human donor with classical Hodgkin lymphoma.

The rearrangement joins TRBV6-6 to TRBJ2-1; D is ambiguous. The CDR3 is 15 amino acids. Germline V lookup: CDR1 MNHNY, CDR2 SVGAGI (reference sequence). V was trimmed by 0 bases and J by 7 bases, leaving 13 bases between them. DNA of the CDR3: TGTGCCAGCAGTTACTCTCAGCCTATCTCGAATGAGCAGTTCTTC. The encoded protein is CASSYSQPISNEQFF.

V and J are TRBV5-1 and TRBJ2-2, with 7 nucleotides matching TRBD1. Per the germline V gene, CDR1 is SGHRS and CDR2 is YFSETQ. V dropped 4 bases and J dropped 5; count of bases not matched to a gene: 5. This CDR3 spans 14 amino acids. The CDR3 sequence is CASSVMTGTGELFF. The DNA of the CDR3 is TGCGCCAGCAGCGTGATGACAGGGACCGGGGAGCTGTTTTTT.

The CDR3 here is CASSLEGVNTEAFF. CDR3 DNA sequence: TGCGCCAGCAGCTTGGAGGGGGTGAACACTGAAGCTTTCTTT. The genes are TRBV5-1 and TRBJ1-1; D might be TRBD1 (6 bases). V dropped 0 bases and J dropped 0 bases, with 6 bases sitting between them. Germline V CDR1 and CDR2: SGHRS, YFSETQ. The CDR3 has 14 residues.

The V and J genes are TRBV29-1 and TRBJ2-7, with TRBD1 identical over 12 bases. Germline V gives CDR1 SQVTM, CDR2 ANQGSEA. The CDR3 loop spans 16 amino acids. The V segment lost 3 bases and the J segment 4 bases; nucleotides outside the gene matches: 10. The CDR3 is CSVDLNAGQGAYEQYF. CDR3 DNA: TGCAGCGTTGACCTTAATGCGGGACAGGGGGCTTACGAGCAGTACTTC.

This clone was picked up a small number of times. The CDR3 loop is CSVDTTGTRGAFF. The DNA of the CDR3 is TGCAGCGTTGATACGACAGGGACGAGGGGAGCTTTCTTT. The chain carries TRBV29-1 and TRBJ1-1; 7 bases agree with TRBD1. The length of the CDR3 is 13 residues. V lost 3 bases to trimming and J lost 10 bases; unmatched junction nucleotides: 11. Germline V lookup: CDR1 SQVTM, CDR2 ANQGSEA.

This clone was seen a few times. This chain connects TRBV7-9 to TRBJ1-6, with TRBD1 identical over 7 bases. The CDR3 has 15 residues. V shed 5 bases and J 9 bases; nucleotides not matched to a gene: 10. CDR1 is SEHNR and CDR2 is FQNEAQ in the germline V gene (reference sequence). The CDR3 protein is CASSPFGTDGSPLHF. CDR3 coding DNA: TGTGCCAGCAGCCCCTTCGGGACAGACGGTTCACCCCTCCACTTT. Together with reference TRBV7-9 and TRBJ1-6, the CDR3 gives the full variable domain: DTGVSQNPRHKITKRGQNVTFRCDPISEHNRLYWYRQTLGQGPEFLTYFQNEAQLEKSRLLSDRFSAERPKGSFSTLEIQRTEQGDSAMYLCASSPFGTDGSPLHFGNGTRLTVT.

This chain links TRBV5-1 with TRBJ1-2, with a possible D match to TRBD1 (5 bases). The V end lost 4 bases, the J end lost 8 bases, and 18 bases lay between the germline ends. The CDR3 contains 14 residues. In germline, CDR1 is SGHRS, CDR2 YFSETQ. The CDR3 loop is CASSELGDGRGYTF. The CDR3, as DNA: TGCGCCAGCAGCGAGTTGGGGGACGGAAGGGGCTACACCTTC.

The chain recombines TRBV11-2 with TRBJ2-7, with D possibly TRBD2 on 5 matching bases. The length of the CDR3 is 15 residues. Trimming left V 0 bases short and J 0 bases short, with 9 bases between. The germline V gene has CDR1 SGHAT and CDR2 FQNNGV. This CDR3 is CASSLDRGFSYEQYF. CDR3 nucleotide sequence: TGTGCCAGCAGCTTAGATCGGGGTTTCTCCTACGAGCAGTACTTC. Together with reference TRBV11-2 and TRBJ2-7, the CDR3 gives the full variable domain: EAGVAQSPRYKIIEKRQSVAFWCNPISGHATLYWYQQILGQGPKLLIQFQNNGVVDDSQLPKDRFSAERLKGVDSTLKIQPAKLEDSAVYLCASSLDRGFSYEQYFGPGTRLTVT.

The chain links TRBV7-8 to TRBJ2-7, with 7 nucleotides matching TRBD1. Germline values: CDR1 SGHVS, CDR2 FQNEAQ. CDR3 length equals 17 residues. With V trimmed by 1 base and J by 2 bases, 11 bases remained unmatched. CDR3 sequence reads: CASSLGSQGTGTYEQYF. CDR3 nucleotides: TGTGCCAGCAGCTTAGGATCACAGGGGACCGGGACCTACGAGCAGTACTTC. Complete variable domain (other parts from reference TRBV7-8 and TRBJ2-7): GAGVSQSPRYKVAKRGQDVALRCDPISGHVSLFWYQQALGQGPEFLTYFQNEAQLDKSGLPSDRFFAERPEGSVSTLKIQRTQQEDSAVYLCASSLGSQGTGTYEQYFGPGTRLTVT.

The chain links TRBV5-1 to TRBJ1-4; TRBD1 matches 7 bases. The CDR3 loop spans 15 amino acids. Germline V gene sequence: CDR1 SGHRS, CDR2 YFSETQ. After removal of 6 bases from V and 7 bases from J, the junction contained 12 bases not matched to a gene. The CDR3 protein is CASNPGTVYSEKLFF. In DNA, the CDR3 is TGCGCCAGCAATCCCGGGACAGTTTATTCTGAAAAACTGTTTTTT.

The genes are TRBV6-6 and TRBJ2-3; 10 nucleotides match TRBD2. The CDR3 has 15 amino acids. V lost 6 bases and J lost 5; bases outside the gene matches: 8. Germline V gives CDR1 MNHNY, CDR2 SVGAGI (reference sequence). The CDR3 sequence: CASSAGTSERDTQYF. In nucleotides, the CDR3 is TGTGCCAGCAGCGCTGGGACTAGCGAGAGAGATACGCAGTATTTT.

This clone was detected once. The chain couples TRBV7-9 to TRBJ2-5; TRBD1 might be the D (6 bases). Trimming removed 8 bases from V and 11 bases from J, with 24 bases in between. This CDR3 is built from 14 residues. Looked up from germline, CDR1 is SEHNR and CDR2 is FQNEAQ (reference sequence). The CDR3 DNA reads TGTGCCAGCGATGCAGGGGATTACCTCACTGGTCAGTACTTC. Translated, it gives CASDAGDYLTGQYF.

This clone was seen just once. The chain carries TRBV7-3 and TRBJ1-1, with D unclear. CDR1 is SGHTA and CDR2 is FQGTGA in the germline V gene. The CDR3 extends over 14 amino acids. The V gene lost 2 bases and the J gene lost 0 bases, with 7 bases spanning the gap. The DNA for the CDR3 is TGTGCCAGCAGCTTATTTCCCCTGAACACTGAAGCTTTCTTT. Its protein product is CASSLFPLNTEAFF.

V usage is TRBV27 and J usage is TRBJ1-3; D call uncertain. Germline V gene data show CDR1 as MNHEY and CDR2 as SMNVEV (reference sequence). The CDR3 runs to 15 residues. V lost 3 bases, J lost 4 bases, and 13 bases lay in between. In DNA, the CDR3 is TGTGCCAGCAGTTTGGGCGGGTCGATAGGAAACACCATATATTTT. As protein: CASSLGGSIGNTIYF.

This rearrangement joins TRBV4-2 to TRBJ1-2; maybe TRBD1 (5 bases). There are 13 residues in the CDR3. Looked up from germline, CDR1 is LGHNA and CDR2 is YNFKEQ. Trimming removed 0 bases from V and 6 bases from J, with 8 bases in between. The CDR3 nucleotides read TGTGCCAGCAGCCAAGACGTAGGGGATGGCTACACCTTC. Translating it yields CASSQDVGDGYTF.

This sequence joins TRBV6-5 and TRBJ1-6, with D possibly TRBD1 on 5 matching bases. Per germline, CDR1 MNHEY and CDR2 SVGAGI. V lost 4 bases, J lost 10 bases, and 14 bases lay in between. The CDR3 totals 14 residues. The CDR3 here is CASSSGLMWSPLHF. The CDR3 region has the DNA TGTGCCAGCAGTTCGGGACTTATGTGGTCACCCCTCCACTTT.

This chain joins TRBV18 and TRBJ2-5; 8 nucleotides match TRBD2. CDR3 length: 18 amino acids. The junction had 11 bases not matched to a gene; V was cut back by 0 bases and J by 2 bases. In germline, CDR1 is KGHSH, CDR2 LQKENI. Here the CDR3 reads CASSPPRGETIIQETQYF. CDR3 DNA: TGTGCCAGCTCACCACCGCGGGGGGAGACAATTATACAAGAGACCCAGTACTTC.

V and J are TRBV7-6 and TRBJ2-5; 16 nucleotides agree with TRBD2. Germline CDR1 reads SGHVS; CDR2 reads FNYEAQ. The CDR3 is 16 amino acids. The V gene end was trimmed by 5 bases and the J gene end by 3 bases; junction bases not matched to a gene: 3. CDR3 in DNA: TGTGCCAGCAGCGCGGGACTAGCGGGGGGGAAAGAGACCCAGTACTTC. Translating it yields CASSAGLAGGKETQYF.

The gene calls are TRBV6-6 and TRBJ1-1; no definite D call. CDR3 length: 12 amino acids. Germline V gene data show CDR1 as MNHNY and CDR2 as SVGAGI (reference sequence). Trimming shortened V by 2 bases and J by 4 bases, and 5 bases separated the two germline ends. CDR3 in DNA: TGTGCCAGCAGTTACCAGGCCACTGAAGCTTTCTTT. Its protein product is CASSYQATEAFF.

The rearrangement joins TRBV6-6 to TRBJ2-7; 11 bases fit TRBD2. This CDR3 is built from 13 residues. Per germline, CDR1 MNHNY and CDR2 SVGAGI (reference sequence). J gave up 5 bases and V 10 bases, and 7 bases lay outside the gene matches. CDR3 residues: CATGTSGGDEQYF. CDR3 DNA: TGTGCCACCGGTACTAGCGGGGGCGACGAGCAGTACTTC.

This chain connects TRBV5-1 to TRBJ2-3; the D gene is possibly TRBD2 (6 bases). Germline V gene lookup returns CDR1 SGHRS and CDR2 YFSETQ. Trimming stripped 4 bases from V and 0 bases from J, with 9 bases between. CDR3 size: 14 residues. The CDR3 sequence is CASSLRGSTDTQYF. For the CDR3, the DNA is TGCGCCAGCAGCCTGCGGGGAAGCACAGATACGCAGTATTTT.

V and J are TRBV27 and TRBJ2-5; 7 nucleotides agree with TRBD1. Looked up from germline, CDR1 is MNHEY and CDR2 is SMNVEV (reference sequence). CDR3 length: 16 residues. J was trimmed by 1 base and V by 6 bases; bases with no gene match: 11. CDR3: CASSKPARTGQETQYF. For the CDR3, the DNA is TGTGCCAGCAGCAAACCCGCCAGGACAGGCCAAGAGACCCAGTACTTC.

The rearrangement links TRBV21-1 to TRBJ1-6. TRBV21-1 is assigned pseudogene status. The CDR3 extends over 18 amino acids. In nucleotides, the CDR3 is TGTGCCAGCATCCCTCAGCCCCTCCCTAGCTCCTATAATTCACCCCTCCACTTT. Its translation: CASIPQPLPSSYNSPLHF.

The chain uses TRBV5-1 and TRBJ1-4; 9 bases fit TRBD1. V lost 4 bases and J lost 8; bases outside the gene matches: 9. The CDR3 runs 15 residues. CDR1 is SGHRS and CDR2 is YFSETQ in the germline V gene. The CDR3 sequence: CASSQGGTGMEKLFF. DNA for the CDR3: TGCGCCAGCAGCCAGGGAGGGACAGGGATGGAAAAACTGTTTTTT. Filled out from reference TRBV5-1 and TRBJ1-4, the complete variable domain reads KAGVTQTPRYLIKTRGQQVTLSCSPISGHRSVSWYQQTPGQGLQFLFEYFSETQRNKGNFPGRFSGRQFSNSRSEMNVSTLELGDSALYLCASSQGGTGMEKLFFGSGTQLSVL.

The chain employs TRBV5-1 and TRBJ2-5; D uncertain. Germline loops: CDR1 SGHRS, CDR2 YFSETQ. This CDR3 contains 14 residues. V dropped 0 bases and J dropped 1 base, with 7 bases sitting between them. The CDR3 spells CASSLGQGQETQYF. As DNA, the CDR3 is TGCGCCAGCAGCTTGGGACAAGGCCAAGAGACCCAGTACTTC.

The chain recombines TRBV7-2 with TRBJ2-7; 7 bases agree with TRBD1. There are 15 residues in the CDR3. V shed 2 bases and J 0 bases; nucleotides not matched to a gene: 4. Per the germline V gene, CDR1 is SGHTA and CDR2 is FQGNSA. CDR3 nucleotides: TGTGCCAGCAGCTTACCGGGACAGTACTCCTACGAGCAGTACTTC. Translated: CASSLPGQYSYEQYF. Together with reference TRBV7-2 and TRBJ2-7, the CDR3 gives the full variable domain: GAGVSQSPSNKVTEKGKDVELRCDPISGHTALYWYRQSLGQGLEFLIYFQGNSAPDKSGLPSDRFSAERTGGSVSTLTIQRTQQEDSAVYLCASSLPGQYSYEQYFGPGTRLTVT.

The CDR3 is CASSFRDRYRYGYTF. The CDR3 bases are TGTGCCAGCAGCTTCCGGGACAGGTATCGCTATGGCTACACCTTC. The J gene is TRBJ1-2, the V gene TRBV7-2; 8 bases are shared with TRBD1. The germline CDR1 and CDR2 sequences are SGHTA and FQGNSA. J lost 4 bases, V lost 3 bases, and 7 bases had no gene match. The CDR3 is 15 residues long.

This sequence joins TRBV5-1 and TRBJ1-1; weak D call: TRBD1 (5 bases). V gave up 3 bases and J gave up 1 base, with 13 bases separating them. There are 15 residues in the CDR3. Per the germline V gene, CDR1 is SGHRS and CDR2 is YFSETQ. The CDR3 region is CASSSRGGENTEAFF. CDR3 coding DNA: TGCGCCAGCAGCTCACGAGGAGGGGAGAACACTGAAGCTTTCTTT.

There are a few counts of this clone. This sequence joins TRBV6-5 and TRBJ2-7, with 9 bases lining up with TRBD1. This CDR3 is 14 amino acids long. Trimming at V came to 6 bases and at J to 5 bases, leaving 8 bases not matched to a gene. Germline assignment: CDR1 MNHEY and CDR2 SVGAGI. This chain's CDR3 is CASRPRTGAHEQYF. The CDR3 bases are TGTGCCAGCAGACCCCGGACAGGGGCACACGAGCAGTACTTC.

V is TRBV5-1 and J is TRBJ1-2, with a weak D call TRBD1 (6 bases). With 1 base removed from V and 5 bases from J, the gap between germline ends came to 12 bases. Germline CDR1 and CDR2: SGHRS and YFSETQ. This CDR3 spans 14 amino acids. The CDR3 DNA is TGCGCCAGCAGCTTGCCCGGGACATGGTATGGCTACACCTTC. Amino acid sequence: CASSLPGTWYGYTF. Full variable domain (rest looked up from reference TRBV5-1 and TRBJ1-2): KAGVTQTPRYLIKTRGQQVTLSCSPISGHRSVSWYQQTPGQGLQFLFEYFSETQRNKGNFPGRFSGRQFSNSRSEMNVSTLELGDSALYLCASSLPGTWYGYTFGSGTRLTVV.

The rearrangement links TRBV19 to TRBJ1-2; maybe TRBD1 (6 bases). Germline values: CDR1 LNHDA, CDR2 SQIVND (reference sequence). The CDR3 has 15 residues. Trimming took off 6 bases at V and 2 bases at J, with 16 bases between the two ends. CDR3 in DNA: TGTGCCAGTAGCCTAATGTCGGGACAAAACTATGGCTACACCTTC. It is translated as CASSLMSGQNYGYTF.

With regard to this clone: Sequence at one end of the junction differs from germline and may be a read error. This chain joins TRBV7-7 and TRBJ2-1, with TRBD2 as a possible D gene (6 bases). The CDR3 extends over 13 amino acids. Germline V lookup: CDR1 SSHAT, CDR2 FNYEAQ (reference sequence). The CDR3 nucleotides are TGTGCTAGCAGCTTCACCGGGGGCAATGAGCAGTTCTTC. Its protein product is CASSFTGGNEQFF.